This TCR beta chain was retrieved from a study of T cell responses to AZD1222 COVID-19 vaccine (dated by TCRdb to the early 2020s). With respect to the entire study: AZD1222 recipients given second doses at about 4 weeks or at about 12 weeks were pooled, since spike-specific TCR depth and breadth were not found to differ between the two schedules. Trial participants were enrolled by age into subgroups of 18-55, 56-69 and 70-plus years, and around 150, 28 and 57 TCR-sequenced participants, respectively, were included in these subgroups. TCR sequencing covered 230 to 250 trial participants: about 210 given two doses of AZD1222 and about 26 given two doses of MenACWY control vaccine.

This clone was seen a handful of times. Its target antigen remains unknown. Nothing much larger sits one base from this clone, and base qualities are not available. After removal of 6 bases from V and 6 bases from J, the junction retains 7 bases not matched to a gene. Per the germline V gene, MRHNA is the CDR1 and SNTAGT is the CDR2. Measured from the cysteine to the phenylalanine, the CDR3 is 14 residues long. The sequence is cut down to CDR3 DNA, 42 bases in frame from base 1. On the study overall, not on this receptor specifically: After two AZD1222 doses, both the breadth and the depth of spike-specific TCRs were significantly higher than at day 0 and than in MenACWY recipients. Conclusions about previously exposed vaccinees are limited, since just six or seven AZD1222 recipients were seropositive for SARS-CoV-2 at baseline. The vaccine-associated CD4 TCRs covered the entire spike protein, and the dominant responses fell in regions 160-218 and 743-854. Most participants were white British and females outnumbered males, and the authors suggested that clonal diversity may have been underestimated. Because no day 14 peak-response samples were available, the repertoires could be characterized only after the peak T cell response. Reportedly, close to half of the unique spike-specific TCRs recognized epitopes lying outside the regions that are mutated in the B.1.351 and B.1.1.7 variants. In the small 56-69-year group, the increase in depth fell short of significance, most likely because of low power.

The CDR3 regions of human TCRbeta chains were analyzed by immunosequencing. The original pipeline was this. TCRs in the repertoires were compared against a reference library of SARS-CoV-2-specific TCRs that had been generated with the MIRA antigen-specificity platform. Breadth was defined as the fraction of unique TCRs that were SARS-CoV-2-associated, and depth was defined as the fraction of total T cells that were SARS-CoV-2-associated. Using the MIRA data, each spike-specific TCR was mapped to the spike region that the TCR reacts to and placed in a CD4 or CD8 class. Log10-transformed breadth and depth values were compared by one-way ANOVA with Sidak's multiple comparisons tests. TCRdb took over this immuneACCESS table, retaining in-frame rearrangements with V and J assigned. Such tables are incomplete; in checked studies, under half of the missing clones stem from an unresolved V gene, and the remainder is unexplained. V, J and clone size derive from that table, while D and trimming were established from the DNA sequence. Here the sample has about 84,000 clones; about 85% occur a single time. The ten largest make up roughly 1.6% of the sample.

The sample's time point label is to be understood as: baseline before first vaccination. Vaccinee samples came from UK trials COV001 and COV002, including a single-blind randomized controlled phase 2/3 trial of AZD1222 (ChAdOx1 nCoV-19) in healthy adults. For TCRbeta chain sequencing, PBMC samples from trial participants were taken at day 0 and at day 28 after the second dose. Specimen: peripheral blood, collected on day 0 of AZD1222 vaccination. The receptor's source is an adult in good health. The receptor chain draws on TRBV6-4 and TRBJ2-1; 8 central bases correspond to TRBD2. Read as DNA, the sequence is TGTGCCAGCAGGGTAACGGGAGGGTCCAATGAGCAGTTCTTC. Translated, this is CASRVTGGSNEQFF.